The T cell receptor beta chain under discussion was sequenced for a study of blood T cell repertoires in COVID-19 (TCRdb year 2020). Background on the whole study: The collaborator samples originated in the United States, Italy and Spain and spanned the acute and convalescent phases of COVID-19. The prospective study material was composed of cDNA or gDNA derived from T cells, B-cell-depleted T cells, or PBMCs. The sample metadata nearly always contained a de-identified subject ID, COVID-19 status, age in years and sex. Subjects who had been exposed to COVID-19, were actively infected with it, or had recovered from it provided the deeply sampled blood TCRbeta repertoires that made up the dataset. The repertoires were made available in a free public database intended to serve as a resource for research on the immune response to SARS-CoV-2. Where available, HLA class I and class II types were obtained from metadata supplied by the sample provider rather than from assay-based typing. The samples were drawn from the first 160 participants of the ongoing ImmuneRACE study and from about 1,200 subjects provided by 6 global collaborators. Overall results and qualifications from the work: The amount of clinical and demographic metadata varied by source and participant and was provided uncurated.

A remark on this clone: Its antigen has not been determined. No quality values exist for individual bases; no much larger clone is one base distant.

Collaborating institutions collected whole blood in K2EDTA tubes following their own protocols. For TCRbeta analysis, collaborators shipped samples as frozen whole blood, isolated PBMCs, or DNA extracted from either of those sample types. The CDR3 holds 14 amino acids from the cysteine to the phenylalanine. Only the CDR3 DNA stays, 42 bases, in frame from base 1. In the germline V gene, CDR1 corresponds to SGHAT and CDR2 to FQNNGV. Deletion took 3 bases off V and 1 base off J, with a span of 8 bases between the germline ends. The immunoSEQ Assay, a bias-controlled multiplex PCR, was used to amplify TCRbeta CDR3 regions from genomic DNA. The original pipeline was this. The number of nucleated cells in each sample was estimated from the amplification of reference gene primers within the assay. To quantify the absolute abundance of each unique TCRbeta CDR3 rearrangement, sequence reads were collapsed and filtered. For each sample, productive Simpson clonality was calculated as the square root of Simpson's diversity index across productive rearrangements. Here the immuneACCESS table is served through TCRdb, limited to in-frame sequences with V and J called. Missing clones are a known gap in these copies; in checked studies unresolved V genes cover under half, and the rest lacks a known reason. D and trimming come from the DNA, and the V and J calls and clone size come from that table. Recorded for this sample are under 200,000 clones; about 87% of them occurred a single time. Together, the top ten hold around 2.7% of the sample.

Sequenced input: peripheral blood. Recombination joined TRBV11-2 with TRBJ2-3; no D gene can be assigned with confidence. The sequence was collected from a man aged 35 to 55 with active or convalescent COVID-19. The nucleotide sequence is TGTGCCAGCAGCTTGGGTCGGGGCACAGATACGCAGTATTTT. It translates as CASSLGRGTDTQYF.